One sample yielded the 24 T cell receptor beta chains listed below, sequenced in a study of beta chain features in type 1 diabetes. Regarding the study as a whole: Moderately but significantly shorter TCRB CDR3s were found in Type 1 diabetes patients in all four CD4+ subsets.

For these TCRs, the target antigens are not known. cDNA synthesis used the whole RNA isolate, giving expressed TCRB sequences. The assay was immunoSEQ multiplex PCR, and TCRdb's table has in-frame clones only and misses some. Of hundreds of thousands of clones listed, 11% to 15% are singletons. Sequences were obtained from naive CD4+ T cells from blood. Receptors were obtained from a man between 18 and 29 years old with type 1 diabetes.

The chain uses TRBV29-1 and TRBJ2-5, with D unclear. The V and J ends lost 1 base and 9 bases respectively, with 18 bases between them. This CDR3 region has 14 residues. Germline CDR1 is SQVTM and CDR2 is ANQGSEA. The CDR3 DNA sequence: TGCAGCGTTGAAGGTTGGAACGGATTTCGAGCCCAGTACTTC. Its protein is CSVEGWNGFRAQYF.

The chain links TRBV4-1 to TRBJ2-1; the match to TRBD2 covers 7 bases. Germline V CDR1 and CDR2: MGHRA, YSYEKL. This CDR3 is 16 amino acids long. V was pared by 1 base and J by 8 bases, with 11 bases of the junction left unmatched. The CDR3 spells CASSQVVGGSVYEQFF. The CDR3 region has the DNA TGCGCCAGCAGCCAAGTGGTTGGCGGGAGTGTCTATGAGCAGTTCTTC.

This clone was seen only a few times. V gene TRBV4-3 combines with J gene TRBJ2-1; D might be TRBD1 (6 bases). V dropped 4 bases and J dropped 3 bases, with 16 bases sitting between them. This CDR3 region has 16 residues. The germline gives CDR1 LGHNA, CDR2 YSLEER. The CDR3 loop is CASSPRTAQFYNEQFF. The CDR3 region has the DNA TGCGCCAGCAGCCCTCGGACAGCACAATTCTACAATGAGCAGTTCTTC.

V gene TRBV28 combines with J gene TRBJ1-1; D call uncertain. The germline gives CDR1 MDHEN, CDR2 SYDVKM. With 4 bases removed from V and 4 bases from J, the gap between germline ends came to 16 bases. The CDR3 runs 15 residues. In nucleotides, the CDR3 is TGTGCCAGCAGTTCCCTGCGCGACCGGGGCACTGAAGCTTTCTTT. This codes for CASSSLRDRGTEAFF.

J is TRBJ2-1 and V is TRBV7-2; 10 bases map to TRBD2. The length of the CDR3 is 13 residues. The germline CDR1 and CDR2 sequences are SGHTA and FQGNSA. V shed 4 bases and J 10 bases; nucleotides not matched to a gene: 4. CDR3 region: CASSSQLAGEQFF. The CDR3, as DNA: TGTGCCAGCAGCTCGCAACTAGCGGGAGAGCAGTTCTTC.

This clone turned up a few times. The chain links TRBV10-3 to TRBJ2-7; the D is unclear. Germline values: CDR1 ENHRY, CDR2 SYGVKD. The CDR3 sequence is 13 residues long. Trimming removed 6 bases at V and 2 bases at J, with 11 bases between. In DNA, the CDR3 is TGTGCCATCAGGGTGACAACTACCTACGAGCAGTACTTC. Translating it yields CAIRVTTTYEQYF.

CDR3 region: CSVEEAGAGNIQYF. The CDR3 coding sequence is TGCAGCGTTGAAGAGGCAGGGGCAGGCAACATTCAGTACTTC. V usage is TRBV29-1 and J usage is TRBJ2-4; D perhaps matches TRBD1 (6 bases). Germline V gives CDR1 SQVTM, CDR2 ANQGSEA. This CDR3 is 14 amino acids long. V dropped 0 bases and J dropped 7 bases, with 13 bases sitting between them. The complete variable domain, with remaining parts taken from reference TRBV29-1 and TRBJ2-4, reads SAVISQKPSRDICQRGTSLTIQCQVDSQVTMMFWYRQQPGQSLTLIATANQGSEATYESGFVIDKFPISRPNLTFSTLTVSNMSPEDSSIYLCSVEEAGAGNIQYFGAGTRLSVL.

The chain employs TRBV6-5 and TRBJ1-2, with a possible D match to TRBD1 (5 bases). The CDR3 length is 15 residues. V was pared by 8 bases and J by 4 bases, with 20 bases between. Per germline, CDR1 MNHEY and CDR2 SVGAGI. This chain's CDR3 is CASGGRDSGPYGYTF. CDR3 coding DNA: TGTGCCAGCGGGGGTCGGGACTCCGGCCCCTATGGCTACACCTTC.

In this sample, this clone turned up a few times. This chain connects TRBV4-2 to TRBJ2-1, with D tentatively TRBD1 (6 bases). Germline V gives CDR1 LGHNA, CDR2 YNFKEQ. Trimming removed 0 bases at V and 7 bases at J, with 13 bases between. The CDR3 is 15 residues long. The CDR3 region has the DNA TGTGCCAGCAGCCAAGAGAGGCAGGGGTCAAATGAGCAGTTCTTC. Amino acids: CASSQERQGSNEQFF.

This clone has more than one count but fewer than ten. This sequence joins TRBV20-1 and TRBJ2-5; D not certain. Trimming stripped 7 bases from V and 6 bases from J, with 3 bases between. CDR3 length: 8 residues. The germline V gene encodes CDR1 DFQATT and CDR2 SNEGSKA (reference sequence). In DNA, the CDR3 is TGCAGTGACAAGACCCAGTACTTC. Its protein is CSDKTQYF.

This clone came up a few times. This sequence joins TRBV25-1 and TRBJ2-3; tentatively, D is TRBD1 (6 bases). V lost 2 bases and J 1 base, leaving 10 bases between the germline ends. The CDR3 has 15 residues. Germline CDR1 MGHDK, CDR2 SYGVNS. The CDR3 sequence: CASSENRDRTDTQYF. DNA of the CDR3: TGTGCCAGCAGTGAAAACAGGGACCGCACAGATACGCAGTATTTT.

CDR3 bases: TGTGCCAGCAGCTTATCTCCGGGGGAGCAGTTCTTC. Amino acid sequence: CASSLSPGEQFF. The genes are TRBV6-5 and TRBJ2-1, with a weak D call TRBD2 (5 bases). The CDR3 sequence is 12 residues long. Germline V CDR1 and CDR2: MNHEY, SVGAGI. Trimming took 6 bases from V and 10 from J, leaving 13 bases between them.

J is TRBJ2-6 and V is TRBV27; 10 nucleotides match TRBD1. Germline V gives CDR1 MNHEY, CDR2 SMNVEV (reference sequence). V lost 5 bases and J lost 3; bases outside the gene matches: 7. The CDR3 is 17 amino acids. The CDR3 protein is CASSPWTGGSGANVLTF. For the CDR3, the DNA is TGTGCCAGCAGTCCCTGGACAGGGGGTAGTGGGGCCAACGTCCTGACTTTC.

This clone was seen once. The rearrangement joins TRBV5-1 to TRBJ2-1, with TRBD1 as a possible D gene (6 bases). Trimming stripped 4 bases from V and 2 bases from J, with 16 bases between. Per the germline V gene, CDR1 is SGHRS and CDR2 is YFSETQ. The CDR3 runs to 16 residues. The CDR3 reads CASSLYGTTAYNEQFF. The CDR3 bases are TGCGCCAGCAGCCTGTATGGGACAACCGCCTACAATGAGCAGTTCTTC.

This clone was observed a few times. The rearrangement uses TRBV10-3 and TRBJ2-1; D perhaps matches TRBD2 (7 bases). Between the trimmed V and J ends, which lost 2 bases and 13 bases, there was a span of 12 bases. The germline V gene encodes CDR1 ENHRY and CDR2 SYGVKD. The CDR3 consists of 12 residues. The CDR3 coding sequence is TGTGCCATCAGTGAGAGGGGGGGAGACCAGTTCTTC. This encodes CAISERGGDQFF.

This chain connects TRBV25-1 to TRBJ1-1; possible D gene TRBD1, 5 bases. Germline V gene sequence: CDR1 MGHDK, CDR2 SYGVNS. Trimming took off 10 bases at V and 8 bases at J, with 14 bases between the two ends. The CDR3 contains 11 residues. CDR3 residues: CATDRTYEAFF. The CDR3 bases are TGTGCCACCGACAGAACCTACGAAGCTTTCTTT.

This clone has a handful of counts. The gene calls are TRBV18 and TRBJ2-3; possibly TRBD2 for D (5 bases). This CDR3 is 16 amino acids long. Germline loops: CDR1 KGHSH, CDR2 LQKENI. The germline V and J ends were trimmed by 6 bases and 1 base, with 17 bases remaining between them. As DNA, the CDR3 is TGTGCCAGCTCCCCCCTGAGCGGACGGGGCACAGATACGCAGTATTTT. Translated: CASSPLSGRGTDTQYF.

This clone was counted only a few times. The rearrangement uses TRBV5-1 and TRBJ2-7, with TRBD1 as a possible D gene (5 bases). This CDR3 comprises 12 residues. Germline CDR1 is SGHRS and CDR2 is YFSETQ. V was trimmed by 5 bases and J by 2 bases, leaving 8 bases between them. DNA of the CDR3: TGCGCCAGCAGAACGACAGCCTACGAGCAGTACTTC. The encoded protein is CASRTTAYEQYF.

CDR3 nucleotides: TGTGCCTGGATGGTCCTCGGGACTGAAGGAAACACCATATATTTT. This translates into CAWMVLGTEGNTIYF. The genes are TRBV30 and TRBJ1-3, with D tentatively TRBD1 (5 bases). Germline V lookup: CDR1 GTSNPN, CDR2 SVGIG (reference sequence). This CDR3 is built from 15 residues. V lost 4 bases and J lost 4, with 17 bases in between.

The chain uses TRBV5-1 and TRBJ2-3, with D possibly matching TRBD1 (6 bases). Germline V gene data show CDR1 as SGHRS and CDR2 as YFSETQ. CDR3 length: 15 residues. V was clipped by 1 base and J by 3 bases, with 12 bases between them. In DNA form, the CDR3 reads TGCGCCAGCAGCTTGATTGGGGGCACAACAGATACGCAGTATTTT. It specifies CASSLIGGTTDTQYF.

This clone was seen a handful of times. This rearrangement joins TRBV4-2 to TRBJ2-5; tentatively, D is TRBD2 (6 bases). Trimming stripped 2 bases from V and 1 base from J, with 8 bases between. Germline assignment: CDR1 LGHNA and CDR2 YNFKEQ. The CDR3 has 14 amino acids. CDR3 in DNA: TGTGCCAGCAGCCAATCTAGCGCCCAAGAGACCCAGTACTTC. Its protein product is CASSQSSAQETQYF.

The chain recombines TRBV7-2 with TRBJ2-5; a weak D match, TRBD2 (6 bases). The V end lost 4 bases, the J end lost 7 bases, and 7 bases lay between the germline ends. CDR1 and CDR2 (germline): SGHTA, FQGNSA. CDR3 size: 11 residues. The CDR3 nucleotides are TGTGCCAGCAGCTCGGAGGGGACCCAGTACTTC. Protein product: CASSSEGTQYF.

This clone came up a few times. The genes are TRBV30 and TRBJ2-5; 9 bases agree with TRBD2. The CDR3 totals 12 residues. The V and J ends lost 8 bases and 5 bases, in that order; junction bases with no gene match: 6. Germline CDR1 is GTSNPN and CDR2 is SVGIG (reference sequence). This chain's CDR3 is CAHGTSMETQYF. DNA of the CDR3: TGTGCCCACGGGACTAGCATGGAGACCCAGTACTTC.

The count of this clone is one. The sample contains more than one DNA sequence encoding this CDR3. The chain has TRBV7-9 and TRBJ1-5; D not resolved. The CDR3 is made up of 14 amino acids. Germline CDR1 and CDR2: SEHNR and FQNEAQ (reference sequence). With 1 base removed from V and 2 bases from J, the gap between germline ends came to 6 bases. Here the CDR3 reads CASSLGVGNQPQHF. The CDR3, as DNA: TGTGCCAGCAGCTTAGGCGTGGGCAATCAGCCCCAGCATTTT.